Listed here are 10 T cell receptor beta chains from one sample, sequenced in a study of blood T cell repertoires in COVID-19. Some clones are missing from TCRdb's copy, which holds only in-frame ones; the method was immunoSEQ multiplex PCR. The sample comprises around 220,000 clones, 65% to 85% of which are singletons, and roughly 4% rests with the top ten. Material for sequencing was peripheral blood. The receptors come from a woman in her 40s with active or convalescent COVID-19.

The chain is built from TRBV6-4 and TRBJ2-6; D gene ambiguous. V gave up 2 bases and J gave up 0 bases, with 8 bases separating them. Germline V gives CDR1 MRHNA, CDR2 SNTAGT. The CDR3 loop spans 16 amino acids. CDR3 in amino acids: CASSDRPSSGANVLTF. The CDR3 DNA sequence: TGTGCCAGCAGTGACCGTCCCTCCTCTGGGGCCAACGTCCTGACTTTC.

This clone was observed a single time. The CDR3 DNA sequence: TGTGCCAGCAGTCCGGACAGAGGACCGACAGATACGCAGTATTTT. This translates into CASSPDRGPTDTQYF. The chain employs TRBV2 and TRBJ2-3, with D possibly TRBD1 on 6 matching bases. The germline CDR1 and CDR2 sequences are SNHLY and FYNNEI. V was cut by 5 bases and J by 3 bases, with 15 bases left in between. The CDR3 is 15 amino acids.

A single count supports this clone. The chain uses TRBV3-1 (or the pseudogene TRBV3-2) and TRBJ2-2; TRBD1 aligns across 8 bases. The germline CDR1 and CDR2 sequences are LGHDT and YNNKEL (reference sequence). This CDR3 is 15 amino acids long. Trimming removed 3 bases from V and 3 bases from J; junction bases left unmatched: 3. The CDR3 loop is CASSQGTGDTGELFF. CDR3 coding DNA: TGTGCCAGCAGCCAGGGGACAGGAGACACCGGGGAGCTGTTTTTT.

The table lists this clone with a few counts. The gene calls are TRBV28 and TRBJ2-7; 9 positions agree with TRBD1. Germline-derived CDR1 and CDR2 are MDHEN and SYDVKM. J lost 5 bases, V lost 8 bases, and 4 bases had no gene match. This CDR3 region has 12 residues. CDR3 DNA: TGTGCCAGCTCTCGGGACAGGGACGAGCAGTACGTC. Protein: CASSRDRDEQYV.

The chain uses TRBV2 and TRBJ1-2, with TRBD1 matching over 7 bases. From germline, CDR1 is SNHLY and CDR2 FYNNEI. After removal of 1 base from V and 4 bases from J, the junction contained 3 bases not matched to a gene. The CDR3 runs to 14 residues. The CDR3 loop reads CASSEGQGGYGYTF. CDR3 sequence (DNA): TGTGCCAGCAGTGAAGGACAGGGCGGCTATGGCTACACCTTC.

As DNA, the CDR3 is TGTGCCAGCAGTTTCCCAGGTGAAGAAGCTTTCTTT. Translating gives CASSFPGEEAFF. The chain combines TRBV12-3 or TRBV12-4 with TRBJ1-1; D is undetermined. V was cut by 3 bases and J by 8 bases, with 10 bases left in between. This CDR3 comprises 12 residues.

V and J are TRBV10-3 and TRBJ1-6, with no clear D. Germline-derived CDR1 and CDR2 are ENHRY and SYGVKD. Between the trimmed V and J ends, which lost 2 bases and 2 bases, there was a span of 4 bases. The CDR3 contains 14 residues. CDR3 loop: CAISETPYNSPLHF. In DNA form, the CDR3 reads TGTGCCATCAGTGAGACACCCTATAATTCACCCCTCCACTTT.

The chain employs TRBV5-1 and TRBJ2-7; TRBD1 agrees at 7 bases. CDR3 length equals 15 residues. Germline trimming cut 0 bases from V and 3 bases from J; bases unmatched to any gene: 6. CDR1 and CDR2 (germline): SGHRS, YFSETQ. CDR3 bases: TGCGCCAGCAGCTTGGGAGGGGGCGCTTTCTACGAGCAGTACGTC. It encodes CASSLGGGAFYEQYV.

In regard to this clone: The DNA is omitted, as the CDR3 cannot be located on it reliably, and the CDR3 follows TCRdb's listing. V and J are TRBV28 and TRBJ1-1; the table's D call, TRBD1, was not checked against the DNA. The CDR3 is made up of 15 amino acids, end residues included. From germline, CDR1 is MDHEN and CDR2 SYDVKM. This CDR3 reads CASSTSGQRNTEAFF.

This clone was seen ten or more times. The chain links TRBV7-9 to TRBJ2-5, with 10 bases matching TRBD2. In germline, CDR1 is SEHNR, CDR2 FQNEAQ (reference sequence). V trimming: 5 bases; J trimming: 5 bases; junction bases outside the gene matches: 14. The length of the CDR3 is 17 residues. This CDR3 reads CASSPRTSGSEAETQYF. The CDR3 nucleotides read TGTGCCAGCAGCCCTCGGACTAGCGGTTCTGAGGCGGAGACCCAGTACTTC.